One and the same sample provided the 12 T cell receptor beta chains below, sequenced in a study of blood T cell repertoires in COVID-19. TCRdb's table, derived via immunoSEQ multiplex PCR, lists solely in-frame clones and lacks some. The sample shows 150,000 to 200,000 clones, 84% of them seen only once. The sequencing input was peripheral blood. The receptor set was obtained from a woman of 80 years or more with acute or convalescent COVID-19.

V gene TRBV9 combines with J gene TRBJ2-1; 7 nucleotides agree with TRBD2. After removal of 4 bases from V and 8 bases from J, the junction contained 6 bases not matched to a gene. Germline V CDR1 and CDR2: SGDLS, YYNGEE. The CDR3 length is 13 residues. The DNA of the CDR3 is TGTGCCAGCAGCTCCGGGGGAGGGGATGAGCAGTTCTTC. Translated, it gives CASSSGGGDEQFF.

The sample holds one count of this clone. The V gene is TRBV7-9, the J gene TRBJ1-1; 9 bases map to TRBD1. Germline lookup yields CDR1 SEHNR and CDR2 FQNEAQ (reference sequence). The V gene end was trimmed by 2 bases and the J gene end by 6 bases; junction bases not matched to a gene: 7. The CDR3 length is 15 residues. DNA for the CDR3: TGTGCCAGCAGCTTATACGGGACAGGGAGGTCTGAAGCTTTCTTT. The encoded protein is CASSLYGTGRSEAFF.

This clone appeared once. V usage is TRBV5-4 and J usage is TRBJ2-5; 8 bases are shared with TRBD1. Germline V gene lookup returns CDR1 SGHNT and CDR2 YYREEE (reference sequence). The V segment lost 4 bases and the J segment 3 bases; nucleotides outside the gene matches: 8. This CDR3 comprises 15 residues. The CDR3 DNA is TGTGCCAGCAGCGTTGCACAGGGGGGAGAAGAGACCCAGTACTTC. Amino acids: CASSVAQGGEETQYF.

This rearrangement joins TRBV29-1 to TRBJ2-3; possibly TRBD1 for D (6 bases). CDR3 length: 13 amino acids. The germline V and J ends were trimmed by 6 bases and 0 bases, with 10 bases remaining between them. CDR1 is SQVTM, CDR2 ANQGSEA, per germline. The DNA of the CDR3 is TGCAGCGTCAGGGGTGCTAGCACAGATACGCAGTATTTT. Its protein is CSVRGASTDTQYF.

This clone was recorded once. CDR3 sequence (DNA): TGTGCCAGCAGCCAGGGGGGCAATCAGCCCCAGCATTTT. This translates into CASSQGGNQPQHF. The V call is TRBV9, the J call TRBJ1-5; 7 bases line up with TRBD1. The junction had 0 bases not matched to a gene; V was cut back by 4 bases and J by 2 bases. The CDR3 loop spans 13 amino acids. CDR1 and CDR2 (germline): SGDLS, YYNGEE.

In its sample, this clone was seen a few times. This chain joins TRBV30 and TRBJ1-1; D is perhaps TRBD1 (6 bases). V shed 2 bases and J shed 6 bases, with 16 bases lying between them. Germline CDR1 reads GTSNPN; CDR2 reads SVGIG (reference sequence). This CDR3 has 14 amino acids. CDR3 sequence (DNA): TGTGCCTGGAGTTTTCGCAGGGAGGGGGCTGAAGCTTTCTTT. Translated, it gives CAWSFRREGAEAFF. The full variable domain, in which reference TRBV30 and TRBJ1-1 provide the parts outside the CDR3, is SQTIHQWPATLVQPVGSPLSLECTVEGTSNPNLYWYRQAAGRGLQLLFYSVGIGQISSEVPQNLSASRPQDRQFILSSKKLLLSDSGFYLCAWSFRREGAEAFFGQGTRLTVV.

V gene TRBV19 combines with J gene TRBJ1-5, with D maybe TRBD1 (5 bases). V shed 7 bases and J shed 6 bases, with 22 bases lying between them. CDR3 length: 16 residues. The germline V gene has CDR1 LNHDA and CDR2 SQIVND (reference sequence). CDR3 in amino acids: CASTQRGRGSFQPQHF. As DNA, the CDR3 is TGTGCCAGTACCCAGAGAGGGAGGGGATCGTTTCAGCCCCAGCATTTT. Using reference TRBV19 and TRBJ1-5 for the parts outside the CDR3, the full variable domain is DGGITQSPKYLFRKEGQNVTLSCEQNLNHDAMYWYRQDPGQGLRLIYYSQIVNDFQKGDIAEGYSVSREKKESFPLTVTSAQKNPTAFYLCASTQRGRGSFQPQHFGDGTRLSIL.

This clone was seen once. This chain connects TRBV10-3 to TRBJ2-7; 9 bases match TRBD1. This CDR3 contains 13 residues. J lost 7 bases, V lost 3 bases, and 4 bases had no gene match. CDR1 and CDR2 (germline): ENHRY, SYGVKD. Here the CDR3 reads CAISETGGGEQYF. In DNA form, the CDR3 reads TGTGCCATCAGTGAAACAGGGGGCGGTGAGCAGTACTTC.

The V and J genes are TRBV19 and TRBJ2-7; possibly TRBD1 for D (6 bases). Germline values: CDR1 LNHDA, CDR2 SQIVND (reference sequence). V shed 9 bases and J shed 0 bases, with 9 bases lying between them. The CDR3 sequence is 12 residues long. The CDR3: CASGTSSYEQYF. For the CDR3, the DNA is TGTGCCAGCGGGACATCCTCCTACGAGCAGTACTTC.

The rearrangement joins TRBV27 to TRBJ1-3; D remains ambiguous. The germline V and J ends were trimmed by 2 bases and 0 bases, with 11 bases remaining between them. Germline CDR1 MNHEY, CDR2 SMNVEV (reference sequence). There are 16 residues in the CDR3. The CDR3 here is CASSLNSKSSGNTIYF. The CDR3 DNA reads as TGTGCCAGCAGTTTAAACAGCAAATCCTCTGGAAACACCATATATTTT.

The chain links TRBV5-4 to TRBJ2-5; 7 bases align to TRBD2. Germline V gene data show CDR1 as SGHNT and CDR2 as YYREEE (reference sequence). The J segment lost 5 bases and the V segment lost 0 bases, leaving 13 bases of the junction unmatched. This CDR3 region has 17 residues. The CDR3 DNA reads as TGTGCCAGCAGCTTGGTTAGGGCTAGCGGTGGCGGGGAGACCCAGTACTTC. This sequence encodes CASSLVRASGGGETQYF.

The chain employs TRBV6-6 and TRBJ1-5, with D perhaps matching TRBD1 (5 bases). V lost 8 bases and J lost 6, with 8 bases in between. This CDR3 spans 11 amino acids. Per the germline V gene, CDR1 is MNHNY and CDR2 is SVGAGI (reference sequence). The CDR3 coding sequence is TGTGCCAGCGGCGGGGCTCAGCCCCAGCATTTT. This gives the protein CASGGAQPQHF.